These 30 T cell receptor beta chains came from one sample sequenced in a study of blood T cells in healthy people across ages. Primed by a sample-barcoded 5' primer and a J-beta primer mix, a second PCR proceeded for roughly 7 to 12 cycles. TCRdb independently ran MiXCR on the 5' RACE reads; one entry per CDR3 protein. The sample lists about 1.6 million distinct CDR3 sequences; about 32% were seen once. Sample: blood. These receptors originate from a woman aged 25 to 45 in good health.

Of note for this clonotype: The junction departs from the called germline gene at one end, perhaps through a read error. This rearrangement joins TRBV12-3 or TRBV12-4 to TRBJ1-4; TRBD1 agrees at 7 bases. The CDR3 has 16 amino acids. The DNA for the CDR3 is TGTGCCAGCAGCTTAGAAACTTGGACAGGTGTACGAAAACTGTTTTTT. Protein product: CASSLETWTGVRKLFF.

The CDR3 coding sequence is TGTGCCAGCAGCCGAACCTTCGACAGCTTTTATGGCTACACCTTC. As protein: CASSRTFDSFYGYTF. The V gene is TRBV7-2, the J gene TRBJ1-2, with a weak D call TRBD1 (5 bases). V lost 5 bases, J lost 5 bases, and 18 bases lay in between. CDR3 length equals 15 residues. The germline gives CDR1 SGHTA, CDR2 FQGNSA.

The rearrangement uses TRBV28 and TRBJ2-1; 7 bases fit TRBD2. The DNA matches TRBJ2-7 better at its end, which makes the J call doubtful. CDR3 length: 18 residues. Germline loops: CDR1 MDHEN, CDR2 SYDVKM. CDR3 nucleotide sequence: TGTGCCAGTAGTCCATTTGAGGGAGGGGTCAATTCCTACAATGAGCAGTACTTC. Translation: CASSPFEGGVNSYNEQYF.

The rearrangement uses TRBV5-5 and TRBJ1-3, with 7 nucleotides matching TRBD1. The CDR3 consists of 19 residues. Germline V gene lookup returns CDR1 SGHKS and CDR2 YYEKEE (reference sequence). With 3 bases clipped from V and 8 bases from J, the junction kept 23 bases outside the gene matches. CDR3 protein: CASSSDRSTVLSRRDTIYF. The CDR3 bases are TGTGCCAGCAGCTCGGACAGGAGCACGGTGCTATCTCGTCGGGACACCATATATTTT. The complete variable domain, with remaining parts taken from reference TRBV5-5 and TRBJ1-3, reads DAGVTQSPTHLIKTRGQQVTLRCSPISGHKSVSWYQQVLGQGPQFIFQYYEKEERGRGNFPDRFSARQFPNYSSELNVNALLLGDSALYLCASSSDRSTVLSRRDTIYFGEGSWLTVV.

The chain links TRBV6-1 to TRBJ2-1, with 7 bases aligning to TRBD1. This CDR3 comprises 14 residues. In germline, CDR1 is MNHNS, CDR2 SASEGT. V was pared by 7 bases and J by 4 bases, with 7 bases of the junction left unmatched. CDR3 in DNA: TGTGCCAGCAAGGTAGGGACAGATTACAATGAGCAGTTCTTC. Translation: CASKVGTDYNEQFF.

The chain carries TRBV27 and TRBJ2-7, with 8 bases identical to TRBD2. CDR1 MNHEY and CDR2 SMNVEV come from the germline V gene (reference sequence). The CDR3 sequence is 15 residues long. The V and J ends lost 0 bases and 5 bases, in that order; junction bases with no gene match: 6. Written as DNA, the CDR3 is TGTGCCAGCAGTTTATCGTCGGGGGGGAGCAACGAGCAGTACTTC. Residues: CASSLSSGGSNEQYF.

The chain is built from TRBV28 and TRBJ1-1, with 7 bases that match TRBD1. V trimming: 2 bases; J trimming: 3 bases; junction bases outside the gene matches: 6. This CDR3 comprises 15 residues. CDR1 and CDR2 from the germline V gene are MDHEN and SYDVKM. CDR3 sequence: CASSLLTGPDTEAFF. In DNA form, the CDR3 reads TGTGCCAGCAGTTTACTGACAGGGCCCGACACTGAAGCTTTCTTT.

Comments on this clonotype: A much larger clone differs by one base, so this may be a read error. The CDR3 sequence is CASSYTGTDEQYF. As DNA, the CDR3 is TGTGCCAGCAGTTACACAGGAACGGACGAGCAGTACTTC. V and J are TRBV6-6 and TRBJ2-7; tentative D call: TRBD1 (5 bases). Germline V CDR1 and CDR2: MNHNY, SVGAGI (reference sequence). This CDR3 spans 13 amino acids. V was trimmed by 2 bases and J by 5 bases, leaving 10 bases between them.

In its sample, this clonotype was seen a few times. The chain has TRBV9 and TRBJ1-1; D perhaps matches TRBD1 (6 bases). V shed 4 bases and J shed 0 bases, with 19 bases lying between them. Germline CDR1 reads SGDLS; CDR2 reads YYNGEE. This CDR3 has 17 amino acids. The CDR3 region is CASSPHGGRGMNTEAFF. The CDR3 DNA reads as TGTGCCAGCAGCCCCCACGGGGGCCGGGGAATGAACACTGAAGCTTTCTTT.

This clonotype was picked up a small number of times. This chain connects TRBV10-3 to TRBJ2-1; D might be TRBD2 (6 bases). The germline V gene encodes CDR1 ENHRY and CDR2 SYGVKD. The CDR3 runs 12 residues. V lost 4 bases and J lost 9, with 10 bases in between. The CDR3 reads CAISGRRGEQFF. Here the CDR3 DNA reads TGTGCCATCAGTGGGAGGAGGGGTGAGCAGTTCTTC.

This clonotype was counted a few times. The V call is TRBV12-3 or TRBV12-4, the J call TRBJ2-7; D is ambiguous. V was clipped by 6 bases and J by 7 bases, with 22 bases between them. CDR3 length: 15 residues. The CDR3 nucleotides read TGTGCCAGCAGCACCGATGACCGCTCGCAATGGGAGCAGTACTTC. Translating gives CASSTDDRSQWEQYF.

The chain uses TRBV30 and TRBJ2-1; 8 nucleotides agree with TRBD1. CDR1 is GTSNPN, CDR2 SVGIG, per germline (reference sequence). Trimming removed 4 bases from V and 3 bases from J; junction bases left unmatched: 2. CDR3 length equals 13 residues. The CDR3 DNA reads as TGTGCCTGGACAGGGGGCCTCTACAATGAGCAGTTCTTC. Its protein product is CAWTGGLYNEQFF.

The chain combines TRBV20-1 with TRBJ1-2; D is uncertain. V lost 6 bases and J lost 3, with 11 bases in between. CDR3 length: 12 amino acids. CDR1 and CDR2 (germline): DFQATT, SNEGSKA (reference sequence). CDR3 DNA: TGCAGTGCGGCTTCGTCGTACTATGGCTACACCTTC. Encoded protein: CSAASSYYGYTF.

The chain uses TRBV5-1 and TRBJ1-4; tentative D call: TRBD1 (5 bases). The CDR3 loop spans 14 amino acids. The germline V gene has CDR1 SGHRS and CDR2 YFSETQ. The V and J ends lost 0 bases and 8 bases respectively, with 11 bases between them. The chain's CDR3 is CASSLVTGREKLFF. The CDR3 DNA is TGCGCCAGCAGCTTGGTTACGGGGCGGGAAAAACTGTTTTTT.

As concerns this clonotype: Compared with germline, one end of the junction differs, possibly owing to a read error. V is TRBV5-5 and J is TRBJ1-5, with 8 bases that match TRBD1. CDR3 length: 15 residues. CDR1 SGHKS and CDR2 YYEKEE come from the germline V gene (reference sequence). The CDR3 bases are TGTACCAGCAGCCTCGGACAGGGTATCAATCAGCCCCAGCATTTT. It codes for CTSSLGQGINQPQHF.

This chain links TRBV27 with TRBJ1-2; D call uncertain. Trimming removed 6 bases at V and 5 bases at J, with 13 bases between. CDR3 size: 13 residues. Germline assignment: CDR1 MNHEY and CDR2 SMNVEV (reference sequence). CDR3 sequence reads: CASSLVLGYGYTF. The CDR3, as DNA: TGTGCCAGCAGCTTAGTCCTGGGGTATGGCTACACCTTC.

The genes are TRBV28 and TRBJ2-7; 8 bases match TRBD2. The CDR3 runs 16 residues. Trimming took 3 bases from V and 1 from J; bases not matched to a gene: 8. Germline loops: CDR1 MDHEN, CDR2 SYDVKM. The CDR3 here is CASSFQLAELSYEQYF. The CDR3 DNA sequence: TGTGCCAGCAGTTTTCAACTAGCGGAACTTTCCTACGAGCAGTACTTC. Combining the CDR3 with reference TRBV28 and TRBJ2-7 gives the whole variable domain DVKVTQSSRYLVKRTGEKVFLECVQDMDHENMFWYRQDPGLGLRLIYFSYDVKMKEKGDIPEGYSVSREKKERFSLILESASTNQTSMYLCASSFQLAELSYEQYFGPGTRLTVT.

The chain carries TRBV29-1 and TRBJ1-2, with 8 bases that match TRBD1. The CDR3 contains 13 residues. Trimming took 6 bases from V and 2 from J; bases not matched to a gene: 5. Germline V gene lookup returns CDR1 SQVTM and CDR2 ANQGSEA. The CDR3 DNA reads TGCAGCGTGCCGCGACAGGGGAACTATGGCTACACCTTC. It specifies CSVPRQGNYGYTF.

This clonotype was observed once. The V call is TRBV30, the J call TRBJ1-4; no reliable D call. The CDR3 loop spans 14 amino acids. Germline lookup yields CDR1 GTSNPN and CDR2 SVGIG (reference sequence). Trimming took 1 base from V and 6 from J, leaving 12 bases between them. The CDR3 loop reads CAWSGTLLHEKLFF. CDR3 bases: TGTGCCTGGAGTGGGACTCTCCTACATGAAAAACTGTTTTTT.

The CDR3 spells CASRGRESEKLFF. The CDR3, as DNA: TGCGCCAGCAGGGGCCGGGAGAGTGAAAAACTGTTTTTT. This chain connects TRBV10-2 to TRBJ1-4, with no clear D. Germline CDR1 and CDR2: WSHSY and SAAADI. The V end lost 6 bases, the J end lost 7 bases, and 12 bases lay between the germline ends. The CDR3 spans 13 residues.

This clonotype has only a few counts. The chain employs TRBV20-1 and TRBJ1-5; 7 bases map to TRBD1. Germline trimming cut 5 bases from V and 5 bases from J; bases unmatched to any gene: 9. The CDR3 is 14 residues long. In germline, CDR1 is DFQATT, CDR2 SNEGSKA (reference sequence). CDR3 protein: CSARQGGNDQPQHF. CDR3 sequence (DNA): TGCAGTGCTCGACAGGGAGGGAACGATCAGCCCCAGCATTTT.

In its sample, this clonotype was seen once. The chain employs TRBV7-8 and TRBJ2-7; D gene uncertain. Trimming stripped 4 bases from V and 12 bases from J, with 25 bases between. CDR3 length: 15 amino acids. CDR1 and CDR2 from the germline V gene are SGHVS and FQNEAQ. CDR3 in DNA: TGTGCCAGCAGCTCCCTCGGAGACGTAGAAGAGACCCTGTACTTC. Translating it yields CASSSLGDVEETLYF.

The chain couples TRBV12-3 or TRBV12-4 to TRBJ2-3, with D unclear. CDR3 length equals 13 residues. With 5 bases removed from V and 2 bases from J, the gap between germline ends came to 8 bases. This chain's CDR3 is CASSPHFTDTQYF. CDR3 sequence (DNA): TGTGCCAGCAGTCCTCACTTCACAGATACGCAGTATTTT.

This sequence joins TRBV27 and TRBJ1-2, with 7 nucleotides matching TRBD1. V was clipped by 6 bases and J by 4 bases; unmatched bases: 11. CDR3 length: 15 amino acids. CDR1 MNHEY and CDR2 SMNVEV come from the germline V gene (reference sequence). The CDR3 nucleotides are TGTGCCAGCAGACCAGGGACAGCGGCAGTCTATGGCTACACCTTC. Protein product: CASRPGTAAVYGYTF.

The rearrangement uses TRBV6-5 and TRBJ2-2; no definite D call. The CDR3 runs to 12 residues. V lost 2 bases, J lost 8 bases, and 6 bases lay in between. Germline values: CDR1 MNHEY, CDR2 SVGAGI. DNA for the CDR3: TGTGCCAGCAGTTACCCAAAAGGGGAGCTGTTTTTT. Its translation: CASSYPKGELFF.

On this clonotype itself: One end of the junction varies from germline; a read error may be responsible. V and J are TRBV9 and TRBJ1-2, with TRBD1 matching 9 bases. The germline V gene has CDR1 SGDLS and CDR2 YYNGEE. The CDR3 consists of 14 residues. CDR3 region: CAGSVTRTGVGYTF. The CDR3 DNA reads TGTGCCGGCAGCGTAACCAGGACAGGGGTTGGCTACACCTTC. The variable domain in full, completed from reference TRBV9 and TRBJ1-2, reads DSGVTQTPKHLITATGQRVTLRCSPRSGDLSVYWYQQSLDQGLQFLIQYYNGEERAKGNILERFSAQQFPDLHSELNLSSLELGDSALYFCAGSVTRTGVGYTFGSGTRLTVV.

Concerning this clonotype itself: The junction differs from germline at one of its ends, possibly a read error. The chain has TRBV20-1 and TRBJ2-7; unclear D gene. Germline V gene lookup returns CDR1 DFQATT and CDR2 SNEGSKA (reference sequence). This CDR3 region has 14 residues. In DNA form, the CDR3 reads TGCAGTGCTTCCACCGGGTCGAGCTCCTACGGGCAGTACTTC. Its protein product is CSASTGSSSYGQYF.

This clonotype was recorded a few times. V and J are TRBV10-3 and TRBJ2-3; D is ambiguous. This CDR3 comprises 13 residues. Germline values: CDR1 ENHRY, CDR2 SYGVKD. V dropped 5 bases and J dropped 3 bases, with 9 bases sitting between them. The DNA of the CDR3 is TGTGCCATCAGTCCCCTACTAACAGATACGCAGTATTTT. Translation gives CAISPLLTDTQYF.

This clonotype was seen only a few times. DNA of the CDR3: TGCGCCAGCAGCTTGTTTTCGGAACGGATGAACACTGAAGCTTTCTTT. Its protein product is CASSLFSERMNTEAFF. V gene TRBV5-1 combines with J gene TRBJ1-1; D gene ambiguous. The V gene lost 1 base and the J gene lost 0 bases, with 13 bases spanning the gap. This CDR3 contains 16 residues. CDR1 is SGHRS, CDR2 YFSETQ, per germline.

This clonotype was observed a few times. The genes are TRBV3-1 and TRBJ2-2; unclear D gene. This CDR3 is 15 amino acids long. V lost 0 bases and J 4 bases, leaving 9 bases between the germline ends. From germline, CDR1 is LGHDT and CDR2 YNNKEL (reference sequence). The CDR3 DNA reads as TGTGCCAGCAGCCAAGACTATCCGGGCACCGGGGAGCTGTTTTTT. Protein: CASSQDYPGTGELFF.